Given below is one T cell receptor beta chain in context. Its antigen is not identified. The sample comes from a study of cytomegalovirus exposure and HLA in healthy donors. As for the donors, each was a healthy bone marrow donor. Unrecorded immune exposures were likely, despite nominal health at sampling. Primers for the PCR totalled 60 Vbeta and 13 Jbeta. Clones were read by immunoSEQ multiplex PCR, and TCRdb kept only the in-frame ones, dropping some. Its table records 180,000 or so clones. Whole-study findings and limits: Most TCR sequences were uncommon, yet certain public TCRs appeared in many donors.

The CDR3 loop spans 12 amino acids. From germline, CDR1 is SQVTM and CDR2 ANQGSEA. Germline trimming cut 6 bases from V and 6 bases from J; bases unmatched to any gene: 6. The receptor's source is a woman between 18 and 30 years old in good health and CMV-seropositive. The sample comprised PBMCs. The chain carries TRBV29-1 and TRBJ2-7, with 9 bases lining up with TRBD1. CDR3 sequence: CSVRQGVREQYF. The CDR3, as DNA: TGCAGCGTCCGACAGGGGGTCCGCGAGCAGTACTTC.